This T cell receptor (beta chain) was identified in a study of blood T cell repertoires in COVID-19. Whole-study context: The analysed material was cDNA or gDNA that came from T cells, B-cell-depleted T cells, or PBMCs.

Profiled with immunoSEQ multiplex PCR; TCRdb holds only in-frame clones, not every one. The sample yields a few hundred thousand clones, more than 70% seen once. This clone has only a few counts. The germline gives CDR1 PRHDT, CDR2 FYEKMQ (reference sequence). This CDR3 contains 15 residues. Trimming took off 0 bases at V and 1 base at J, with 7 bases between the two ends. The specimen was PBMCs or T cells enriched from blood (not recorded which). The chain joins TRBV13 to TRBJ1-5; possibly TRBD1 for D (6 bases). The clonotype comes from a young woman who had been exposed to COVID-19. CDR3 DNA sequence: TGTGCCAGCAGCTTAGGCCAGGGGAGCAATCAGCCCCAGCATTTT. It yields the protein CASSLGQGSNQPQHF.